These 32 T cell receptor beta chains came from one sample sequenced in a study of blood T cell repertoires in COVID-19. Produced via immunoSEQ multiplex PCR; TCRdb's table is partial and in-frame only. The sample consists of 90,000 to 100,000 clones, 82% of them appearing once. The specimen sequenced was peripheral blood. These receptor sequences come from a man older than 75 with acute or convalescent COVID-19.

This chain connects TRBV7-9 to TRBJ2-2; 11 nucleotides agree with TRBD1. The CDR3 loop spans 17 amino acids. Per the germline V gene, CDR1 is SEHNR and CDR2 is FQNEAQ (reference sequence). The trim removed 6 bases at V and 3 bases at J, leaving 9 bases unmatched. This CDR3 is CASSSGQGVMDTGELFF. The CDR3 coding sequence is TGTGCCAGCAGTTCGGGACAGGGGGTGATGGACACCGGGGAGCTGTTTTTT.

The genes are TRBV6-5 and TRBJ1-2; D is possibly TRBD1 (6 bases). Per the germline V gene, CDR1 is MNHEY and CDR2 is SVGAGI. This CDR3 has 14 amino acids. V was shortened by 6 bases and J by 4 bases, with 15 bases between the two germline ends. The chain's CDR3 is CASRSTGQFYGYTF. In DNA form, the CDR3 reads TGTGCCAGCAGATCGACAGGCCAGTTCTATGGCTACACCTTC.

This rearrangement joins TRBV5-6 to TRBJ1-6, with TRBD1 matching over 10 bases. Germline assignment: CDR1 SGHDT and CDR2 YYEEEE. The CDR3 has 16 residues. V shed 0 bases and J 10 bases; nucleotides not matched to a gene: 7. CDR3: CASSLGRTGGNSPLHF. The DNA of the CDR3 is TGTGCCAGCAGCTTGGGAAGGACAGGGGGGAACTCACCCCTCCACTTT.

This chain connects TRBV29-1 to TRBJ2-5; 8 nucleotides match TRBD2. CDR3 size: 14 residues. V was pared by 4 bases and J by 7 bases, with 11 bases of the junction left unmatched. Germline CDR1 SQVTM, CDR2 ANQGSEA. This CDR3 is CSVGRGARVGTQYF. CDR3 nucleotides: TGCAGCGTTGGGCGGGGGGCCCGGGTTGGGACCCAGTACTTC.

This chain uses TRBV27 with TRBJ2-5; D is uncertain. The CDR3 runs 13 residues. CDR1 is MNHEY, CDR2 SMNVEV, per germline (reference sequence). V lost 4 bases and J lost 0, with 6 bases in between. The CDR3 nucleotides are TGTGCCAGCAGTTCTATCCACCAAGAGACCCAGTACTTC. Translated, it gives CASSSIHQETQYF.

This chain uses TRBV21-1 with TRBJ1-1; no check of the table's D call, TRBD1, against the DNA was made. TRBV21-1 is recorded as a pseudogene. The CDR3 covers 18 residues. The CDR3 region is CASSKPGQGAYGRTEAFF. CDR3 coding DNA: TGTGCCAGCAGCAAACCTGGCCAGGGGGCGTATGGACGGACTGAAGCTTTCTTT.

This clone appeared a single time. The V and J genes are TRBV29-1 and TRBJ2-7; TRBD1 agrees at 7 bases. The ends lost 5 bases at V and 5 bases at J; junction bases unmatched: 9. The length of the CDR3 is 13 residues. CDR1 and CDR2 (germline): SQVTM, ANQGSEA. The CDR3: CSVSTGYVNEQYF. The CDR3 DNA sequence: TGCAGCGTTTCGACAGGGTACGTGAACGAGCAGTACTTC.

The chain joins TRBV19 to TRBJ2-2; no clear D gene. Germline CDR1 LNHDA, CDR2 SQIVND (reference sequence). The CDR3 totals 12 residues. Trimming stripped 2 bases from V and 8 bases from J, with 6 bases between. CDR3 nucleotides: TGTGCCAGTAGTATACCGACAGGGGAGCTGTTTTTT. Its protein product is CASSIPTGELFF. Full variable domain (remainder filled in from reference TRBV19 and TRBJ2-2): DGGITQSPKYLFRKEGQNVTLSCEQNLNHDAMYWYRQDPGQGLRLIYYSQIVNDFQKGDIAEGYSVSREKKESFPLTVTSAQKNPTAFYLCASSIPTGELFFGEGSRLTVL.

The CDR3 spells CASSSQLPGVFF. The CDR3 DNA follows: TGTGCCAGCAGCTCCCAGCTCCCGGGGGTGTTCTTC. The rearrangement joins TRBV7-2 to TRBJ2-1; tentatively, D is TRBD2 (6 bases). CDR1 is SGHTA and CDR2 is FQGNSA in the germline V gene. The CDR3 contains 12 residues. The V end was cut by 4 bases, the J end by 15 bases, with 16 bases between.

This clone was detected once. The chain joins TRBV3-1 (or the pseudogene TRBV3-2) to TRBJ1-4, with no clear D. This CDR3 contains 18 residues. Germline V gives CDR1 LGHDT, CDR2 YNNKEL (reference sequence). V was clipped by 2 bases and J by 0 bases, with 16 bases between them. The CDR3 DNA reads TGTGCCAGCAGCCAAAGACGGGGAGGTAGTGCAACTAATGAAAAACTGTTTTTT. Translation: CASSQRRGGSATNEKLFF.

The chain uses TRBV27 and TRBJ1-5; 7 bases agree with TRBD1. Per germline, CDR1 MNHEY and CDR2 SMNVEV (reference sequence). V lost 3 bases, J lost 8 bases, and 4 bases stayed unmatched. This CDR3 comprises 13 residues. CDR3 coding DNA: TGTGCCAGCAGTTTTAACAGGGGAGAGCCCCAGCATTTT. Translation gives CASSFNRGEPQHF.

The genes are TRBV19 and TRBJ2-1, with TRBD1 matching 7 bases. CDR1 and CDR2 from the germline V gene are LNHDA and SQIVND (reference sequence). With V trimmed by 0 bases and J by 2 bases, 10 bases remained unmatched. This CDR3 is built from 18 residues. The DNA for the CDR3 is TGTGCCAGTAGTATAGATCATATAGGGCAGGGGGCCTACAATGAGCAGTTCTTC. Protein sequence: CASSIDHIGQGAYNEQFF.

J is TRBJ1-1 and V is TRBV27; D perhaps matches TRBD1 (6 bases). This CDR3 region has 14 residues. The germline CDR1 and CDR2 sequences are MNHEY and SMNVEV (reference sequence). V dropped 5 bases and J dropped 4 bases, with 14 bases sitting between them. CDR3 loop: CASSPRQVATEAFF. In DNA, the CDR3 is TGTGCCAGCAGTCCCCGACAGGTCGCCACTGAAGCTTTCTTT.

The chain combines TRBV28 with TRBJ1-5; D not certain. Per germline, CDR1 MDHEN and CDR2 SYDVKM. The CDR3 covers 13 residues. Trimming removed 8 bases at V and 2 bases at J, with 10 bases between. CDR3 region: CASGLVGNQPQHF. The CDR3, as DNA: TGTGCCAGCGGGCTTGTGGGCAATCAGCCCCAGCATTTT.

V is TRBV7-2 and J is TRBJ2-2; no clear D. Trimming stripped 2 bases from V and 5 bases from J, with 9 bases between. CDR1 is SGHTA and CDR2 is FQGNSA in the germline V gene. This CDR3 has 14 amino acids. Here the CDR3 reads CASSLLAATGELFF. CDR3 in DNA: TGTGCCAGCAGCTTATTGGCAGCGACCGGGGAGCTGTTTTTT.

The rearrangement uses TRBV27 and TRBJ1-6, with 8 positions matching TRBD1. The CDR3 is made up of 14 amino acids. V was pared by 6 bases and J by 8 bases, with 6 bases of the junction left unmatched. CDR1 is MNHEY, CDR2 SMNVEV, per germline (reference sequence). The chain's CDR3 is CASRGQVRDSPLHF. CDR3 bases: TGTGCCAGCAGGGGACAGGTTAGAGATTCACCCCTCCACTTT.

The genes are TRBV4-3 and TRBJ1-5; 7 bases map to TRBD1. With 0 bases clipped from V and 7 bases from J, the junction kept 12 bases outside the gene matches. The CDR3 loop spans 17 amino acids. Per the germline V gene, CDR1 is LGHNA and CDR2 is YSLEER. CDR3 in amino acids: CASSQDVTGRVKQPQHF. The DNA for the CDR3 is TGCGCCAGCAGCCAAGATGTGACAGGGCGGGTGAAGCAGCCCCAGCATTTT.

The rearrangement joins TRBV24-1 to TRBJ2-5, with TRBD2 matching 9 bases. V dropped 7 bases and J dropped 5; count of bases not matched to a gene: 10. This CDR3 region has 15 residues. Germline V gene data show CDR1 as KGHDR and CDR2 as SFDVKD. The CDR3 spells CATSQRRGGQETQYF. CDR3 bases: TGTGCCACCAGCCAAAGGCGGGGGGGCCAGGAGACCCAGTACTTC.

The gene calls are TRBV18 and TRBJ2-1; 9 positions agree with TRBD2. Germline V CDR1 and CDR2: KGHSH, LQKENI. With 1 base clipped from V and 4 bases from J, the junction kept 11 bases outside the gene matches. This CDR3 region has 18 residues. The CDR3 sequence: CASSPQAGGPTSYNEQFF. The CDR3 bases are TGTGCCAGCTCACCACAGGCGGGAGGGCCGACTTCGTACAATGAGCAGTTCTTC. The variable domain in full, completed from reference TRBV18 and TRBJ2-1, reads NAGVMQNPRHLVRRRGQEARLRCSPMKGHSHVYWYRQLPEEGLKFMVYLQKENIIDESGMPKERFSAEFPKEGPSILRIQQVVRGDSAAYFCASSPQAGGPTSYNEQFFGPGTRLTVL.

The rearrangement uses TRBV7-2 and TRBJ2-2, with 9 bases aligning to TRBD1. The CDR3 consists of 16 residues. From germline, CDR1 is SGHTA and CDR2 FQGNSA. V was clipped by 3 bases and J by 2 bases; unmatched bases: 4. CDR3 loop: CASSLGTGLNTGELFF. The DNA of the CDR3 is TGTGCCAGCAGCTTGGGGACAGGGTTAAACACCGGGGAGCTGTTTTTT.

The genes are TRBV5-1 and TRBJ2-3; D not resolved. Germline values: CDR1 SGHRS, CDR2 YFSETQ. The CDR3 totals 14 residues. V lost 5 bases and J lost 6, with 16 bases in between. CDR3: CASSLGHAVDTQYF. CDR3 sequence (DNA): TGCGCCAGCAGTCTCGGCCATGCGGTCGATACGCAGTATTTT.

The chain couples TRBV2 to TRBJ2-1, with D tentatively TRBD1 (5 bases). The germline V gene has CDR1 SNHLY and CDR2 FYNNEI. The CDR3 runs 15 residues. Trimming removed 2 bases from V and 0 bases from J, with 8 bases in between. The CDR3: CASSEWGSSYNEQFF. The CDR3 bases are TGTGCCAGCAGTGAATGGGGCAGCTCCTACAATGAGCAGTTCTTC.

The chain recombines TRBV7-2 with TRBJ2-1, with D possibly TRBD2 on 5 matching bases. The germline V gene encodes CDR1 SGHTA and CDR2 FQGNSA. V shed 6 bases and J shed 10 bases, with 13 bases lying between them. The CDR3 runs to 12 residues. The CDR3 nucleotides are TGTGCCAGCAGGGCGGCGGGCTTGGAGCAGTTCTTC. Its protein product is CASRAAGLEQFF.

This clone came up once. The chain is built from TRBV5-4 and TRBJ2-1, with 7 nucleotides matching TRBD1. Germline CDR1 SGHNT, CDR2 YYREEE (reference sequence). The CDR3 consists of 12 residues. V lost 4 bases to trimming and J lost 8 bases; unmatched junction nucleotides: 3. As DNA, the CDR3 is TGTGCCAGCAGCGCACAGGGGTATGAGCAGTTCTTC. Its translation: CASSAQGYEQFF.

The chain recombines TRBV19 with TRBJ1-6; 7 nucleotides align to TRBD1. The CDR3 covers 16 residues. V shed 5 bases and J 0 bases; nucleotides not matched to a gene: 4. Germline values: CDR1 LNHDA, CDR2 SQIVND (reference sequence). CDR3 nucleotide sequence: TGTGCCAGTAGTCCGACAGGGAGCTCCTATAATTCACCCCTCCACTTT. Amino acid sequence: CASSPTGSSYNSPLHF.

The chain links TRBV19 to TRBJ1-2, with 7 bases fitting TRBD1. The V gene end was trimmed by 4 bases and the J gene end by 2 bases; junction bases not matched to a gene: 4. From germline, CDR1 is LNHDA and CDR2 SQIVND (reference sequence). The CDR3 runs to 14 residues. The CDR3 region is CASSTGQVNYGYTF. As DNA, the CDR3 is TGTGCCAGTAGTACCGGACAGGTGAACTATGGCTACACCTTC.

The rearrangement links TRBV5-1 to TRBJ1-4; D not resolved. The CDR3 length is 15 residues. V shed 4 bases and J shed 0 bases, with 10 bases lying between them. CDR1 and CDR2 (germline): SGHRS, YFSETQ. The CDR3 bases are TGCGCCAGCAGCCAGGTGCCGGCAACTAATGAAAAACTGTTTTTT. It specifies CASSQVPATNEKLFF.

V usage is TRBV19 and J usage is TRBJ1-1; 8 positions agree with TRBD1. The junction had 4 bases not matched to a gene; V was cut back by 8 bases and J by 2 bases. CDR3 length equals 13 residues. Per germline, CDR1 LNHDA and CDR2 SQIVND (reference sequence). The chain's CDR3 is CASWDRKNTEAFF. The DNA for the CDR3 is TGTGCCAGTTGGGACAGGAAAAACACTGAAGCTTTCTTT.

About this clone: This specimen includes other DNA sequences encoding the same CDR3. The chain couples TRBV5-1 to TRBJ2-2; 9 bases align to TRBD1. Germline CDR1 reads SGHRS; CDR2 reads YFSETQ. Trimming cost V 4 bases and J 5 bases; bases outside gene matches: 6. This CDR3 has 15 amino acids. Here the CDR3 reads CASSLDRGDTGELFF. CDR3 nucleotides: TGCGCCAGCAGCCTCGACAGGGGGGATACCGGGGAGCTGTTTTTT.

The chain employs TRBV7-2 and TRBJ2-3; D is possibly TRBD1 (5 bases). The CDR3 extends over 14 amino acids. The V gene lost 2 bases and the J gene lost 2 bases, with 8 bases spanning the gap. Germline V CDR1 and CDR2: SGHTA, FQGNSA. The CDR3 protein is CASSLRQHTDTQYF. CDR3 DNA: TGTGCCAGCAGCTTAAGACAGCACACAGATACGCAGTATTTT. The full variable domain, with the rest looked up from reference TRBV7-2 and TRBJ2-3, is GAGVSQSPSNKVTEKGKDVELRCDPISGHTALYWYRQSLGQGLEFLIYFQGNSAPDKSGLPSDRFSAERTGGSVSTLTIQRTQQEDSAVYLCASSLRQHTDTQYFGPGTRLTVL.

The CDR3 DNA is TGTGCCAGCAGACAGATGGCCACCGGGGAGCTGTTTTTT. Translation gives CASRQMATGELFF. The rearrangement uses TRBV27 and TRBJ2-2; D is undetermined. The V end lost 6 bases, the J end lost 4 bases, and 9 bases lay between the germline ends. Germline V gene data show CDR1 as MNHEY and CDR2 as SMNVEV (reference sequence). There are 13 residues in the CDR3.

The rearrangement links TRBV11-2 to TRBJ1-2; D unclear. Trimming removed 5 bases at V and 4 bases at J, with 11 bases between. The CDR3 consists of 13 residues. Germline assignment: CDR1 SGHAT and CDR2 FQNNGV. CDR3 DNA sequence: TGTGCCAGCAGCCTCCAGACGGGCTATGGCTACACCTTC. Translation gives CASSLQTGYGYTF. Filled out from reference TRBV11-2 and TRBJ1-2, the complete variable domain reads EAGVAQSPRYKIIEKRQSVAFWCNPISGHATLYWYQQILGQGPKLLIQFQNNGVVDDSQLPKDRFSAERLKGVDSTLKIQPAKLEDSAVYLCASSLQTGYGYTFGSGTRLTVV.